This T cell receptor beta chain derives from a study of early T cells in non-severe SARS-CoV-2 infection. About the study: Unsorted whole-blood RNA was sequenced in bulk, leaving chains unpaired.

Attachment of unique molecular identifiers was made to individual cDNA molecules. TCRdb re-analysed the 5' RACE reads in MiXCR, keeping a single row per CDR3 protein. The table records over 50,000 distinct CDR3 sequences, over 7% of them present only once. This CDR3 has 13 amino acids. Trimming left V 3 bases short and J 0 bases short, with 4 bases between. V gene TRBV12-3 or TRBV12-4 combines with J gene TRBJ2-3; D is unresolved. The receptor was derived from an adult who was a healthcare worker with PCR-confirmed SARS-CoV-2 infection or an uninfected control (not recorded which). Input material: whole blood. The CDR3 DNA reads TGTGCCAGCAGTTTTGCCAGCACAGATACGCAGTATTTT. It encodes CASSFASTDTQYF.